This TCR beta chain was profiled in a study of T cell responses to AZD1222 COVID-19 vaccine. On the study more broadly: Whether given at about 4 or about 12 weeks, second doses were pooled. Whole-study results and caveats: Recipients of two AZD1222 doses showed rising Spike-specific TCR breadth and depth.

The method was immunoSEQ multiplex PCR; TCRdb's version includes in-frame clones alone and lacks a portion of them. Of approximately 170,000 clones in the sample, around 91% are singletons; the top ten hold 6.5% to 7%. This CDR3 is 12 amino acids long. Germline lookup yields CDR1 SGHDT and CDR2 YYEEEE. Trimming cost V 5 bases and J 7 bases, with 12 bases left between them. Regarding this clone: Its antigen is undetermined.

The genes are TRBV5-6 and TRBJ1-2; D is possibly TRBD1 (5 bases). The receptor was isolated from an adult in good health. This specimen was peripheral blood, taken on day 0 of AZD1222 vaccination. The CDR3 reads CASRGGTAGYTF. The CDR3 nucleotides are TGTGCCAGCAGGGGGGGGACGGCTGGCTACACCTTC.